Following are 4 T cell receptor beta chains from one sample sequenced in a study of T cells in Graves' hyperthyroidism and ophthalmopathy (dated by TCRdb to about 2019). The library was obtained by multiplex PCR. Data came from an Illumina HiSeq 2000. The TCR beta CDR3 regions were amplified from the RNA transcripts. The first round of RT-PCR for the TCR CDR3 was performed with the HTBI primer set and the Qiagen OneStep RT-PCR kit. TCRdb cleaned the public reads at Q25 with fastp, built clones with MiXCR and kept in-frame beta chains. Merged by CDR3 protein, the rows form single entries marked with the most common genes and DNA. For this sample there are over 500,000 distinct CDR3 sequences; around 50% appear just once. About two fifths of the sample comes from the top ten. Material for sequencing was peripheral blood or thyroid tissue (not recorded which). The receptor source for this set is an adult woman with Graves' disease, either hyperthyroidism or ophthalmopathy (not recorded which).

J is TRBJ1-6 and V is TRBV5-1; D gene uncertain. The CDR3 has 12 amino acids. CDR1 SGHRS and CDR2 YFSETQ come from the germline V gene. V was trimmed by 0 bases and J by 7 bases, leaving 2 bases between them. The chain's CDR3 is CASSLENSPLHF. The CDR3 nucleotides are TGCGCCAGCAGCTTGGAGAATTCACCCCTCCACTTT.

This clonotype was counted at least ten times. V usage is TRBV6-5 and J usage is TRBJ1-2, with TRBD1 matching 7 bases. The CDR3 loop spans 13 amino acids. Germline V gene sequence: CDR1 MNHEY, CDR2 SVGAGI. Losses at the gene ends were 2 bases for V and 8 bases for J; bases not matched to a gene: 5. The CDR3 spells CASSYRDSSGYTF. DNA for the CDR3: TGTGCCAGCAGTTACCGGGACAGCTCCGGCTACACCTTC.

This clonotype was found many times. In DNA form, the CDR3 reads TGTGCCAGCAGTGTGTGGGACAGGGTAAACGAGCAGTACTTC. It codes for CASSVWDRVNEQYF. The chain links TRBV12-3 or TRBV12-4 to TRBJ2-7, with 9 bases fitting TRBD1. This CDR3 spans 14 amino acids. The V segment lost 5 bases and the J segment 5 bases; nucleotides outside the gene matches: 7.

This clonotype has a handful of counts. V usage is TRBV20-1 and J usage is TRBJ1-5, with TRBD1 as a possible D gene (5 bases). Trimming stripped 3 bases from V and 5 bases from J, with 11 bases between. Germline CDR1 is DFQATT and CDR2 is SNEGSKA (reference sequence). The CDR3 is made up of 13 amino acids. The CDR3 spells CSARGQGHQPQHF. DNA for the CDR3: TGCAGTGCTAGGGGTCAGGGTCATCAGCCCCAGCATTTT.